The rows below give T cell receptor beta chains drawn from one sample of a study of PD-L1 blockade in urothelial cancer. Method: immunoSEQ multiplex PCR; TCRdb's copy keeps in-frame clones and lacks some. The sample shows roughly 40,000 clones, roughly 90% of them seen only once. The sample in question was PBMCs, obtained around atezolizumab (anti-PD-L1) treatment. Receptors originate from a woman aged 55-69 years with urothelial cancer. Each CDR3 is given with its conserved first and last residue. The D gene is left open where the match is weak. Clone size is given for some rows only: seen once, a few or many times, or a class if the clone is expanded.

v_call: TRBV27
j_call: TRBJ2-1
clone_size: -
d_call: -
cdr3_aa: CASSSSPQGYEQFF
cdr3_nt: TGTGCCAGCAGTTCATCACCTCAGGGCTATGAGCAGTTCTTC

v_call: TRBV18
j_call: TRBJ1-2
clone_size: -
d_call: TRBD1
cdr3_aa: CASSPNGDSSYDYTF
cdr3_nt: TGTGCCAGCTCACCGAATGGGGACAGCTCTTATGACTACACCTTC

v_call: TRBV4-1
j_call: TRBJ2-7
clone_size: -
d_call: -
cdr3_aa: CASSLSPDNSYEQYF
cdr3_nt: TGCGCCAGCAGCCTTTCCCCGGACAATTCCTACGAGCAGTACTTC

v_call: TRBV14
j_call: TRBJ2-1
clone_size: few
d_call: TRBD2
cdr3_aa: CASSQLGTSGAPFYNEQFF
cdr3_nt: TGTGCCAGCAGCCAACTTGGGACTAGCGGAGCCCCTTTTTACAATGAGCAGTTCTTC

v_call: TRBV27
j_call: TRBJ2-5
clone_size: -
d_call: -
cdr3_aa: CASRLPYQETQYF
cdr3_nt: TGTGCCAGCAGGCTACCATACCAAGAGACCCAGTACTTC

v_call: TRBV6-5
j_call: TRBJ1-2
clone_size: -
d_call: -
cdr3_aa: CASSYSAAGNGYTF
cdr3_nt: TGTGCCAGCAGTTACTCAGCGGCGGGTAATGGCTACACCTTC

v_call: TRBV6-6
j_call: TRBJ2-7
clone_size: -
d_call: -
cdr3_aa: CASSPGGGAYEQYF
cdr3_nt: TGTGCCAGCAGTCCCGGCGGAGGGGCCTACGAGCAGTACTTC

v_call: TRBV5-1
j_call: TRBJ1-5
clone_size: few
d_call: TRBD1
cdr3_aa: CASSLTGGNQPQHF
cdr3_nt: TGCGCCAGCAGCTTGACAGGGGGAAATCAGCCCCAGCATTTT

v_call: TRBV15
j_call: TRBJ2-7
clone_size: -
d_call: TRBD1
cdr3_aa: CATSRTGDIYEQYF
cdr3_nt: TGTGCCACCAGCAGGACAGGGGATATATACGAGCAGTACTTC

v_call: TRBV5-1
j_call: TRBJ2-1
clone_size: few
d_call: -
cdr3_aa: CASSREGLSYNEQFF
cdr3_nt: TGCGCCAGCAGTCGAGAGGGTCTCTCCTACAATGAGCAGTTCTTC

v_call: TRBV19
j_call: TRBJ2-3
clone_size: -
d_call: TRBD1
cdr3_aa: CASRDRGRSTDTQYF
cdr3_nt: TGTGCCAGTAGGGACAGGGGCCGAAGCACAGATACGCAGTATTTT

v_call: TRBV6-6
j_call: TRBJ2-7
clone_size: -
d_call: TRBD1
cdr3_aa: CASSYAGQGGYEQYF
cdr3_nt: TGTGCCAGCAGTTACGCAGGACAGGGGGGCTACGAGCAGTACTTC

v_call: TRBV5-1
j_call: TRBJ2-7
clone_size: -
d_call: -
cdr3_aa: CASSLDVSDFIYEQYF
cdr3_nt: TGCGCCAGCAGCTTGGACGTTTCGGACTTTATCTACGAGCAGTACTTC

v_call: TRBV28
j_call: TRBJ1-1
clone_size: -
d_call: TRBD1
cdr3_aa: CASSFGATGGFRTEAFF
cdr3_nt: TGTGCCAGCAGTTTTGGGGCGACAGGGGGCTTTAGAACTGAAGCTTTCTTT

v_call: TRBV7-8
j_call: TRBJ2-1
clone_size: once
d_call: -
cdr3_aa: CASSLALVGSGLYNEQFF
cdr3_nt: TGTGCCAGCAGCTTAGCGCTGGTGGGCAGCGGACTATACAATGAGCAGTTCTTC

v_call: TRBV28
j_call: TRBJ1-4
clone_size: -
d_call: -
cdr3_aa: CASSLIGGGYKGEKLFF
cdr3_nt: TGTGCCAGCAGTTTAATTGGCGGGGGTTACAAAGGTGAAAAACTGTTTTTT

v_call: TRBV7-8
j_call: TRBJ2-1
clone_size: once
d_call: TRBD1
cdr3_aa: CASSKGQGMNNEQFF
cdr3_nt: TGTGCCAGCAGCAAAGGACAGGGAATGAACAATGAGCAGTTCTTC

v_call: TRBV5-1
j_call: TRBJ1-5
clone_size: -
d_call: -
cdr3_aa: CASSSAGGNQPQHF
cdr3_nt: TGCGCCAGCAGCTCCGCGGGCGGCAATCAGCCCCAGCATTTT

v_call: TRBV4-1
j_call: TRBJ2-1
clone_size: -
d_call: -
cdr3_aa: CASSQVLPGSGNEQFF
cdr3_nt: TGCGCCAGCAGCCAAGTATTGCCCGGGAGTGGGAATGAGCAGTTCTTC

v_call: TRBV6-5
j_call: TRBJ1-2
clone_size: once
d_call: TRBD1
cdr3_aa: CASSPQGTYGYTF
cdr3_nt: TGTGCCAGCAGTCCACAGGGGACTTATGGCTACACCTTC

v_call: TRBV28
j_call: TRBJ2-1
clone_size: -
d_call: -
cdr3_aa: CASSLRGAQYNEQFF
cdr3_nt: TGTGCCAGCAGTTTACGGGGGGCCCAGTACAATGAGCAGTTCTTC

v_call: TRBV6-6
j_call: TRBJ2-5
clone_size: once
d_call: TRBD1
cdr3_aa: CASSYMAGGEETQYF
cdr3_nt: TGTGCCAGCAGTTACATGGCAGGGGGCGAGGAGACCCAGTACTTC

v_call: TRBV9
j_call: TRBJ2-7
clone_size: -
d_call: TRBD2
cdr3_aa: CASSLLAGSSYEQYF
cdr3_nt: TGTGCCAGCAGCCTTCTAGCGGGATCGTCCTACGAGCAGTACTTC

v_call: TRBV7-7
j_call: TRBJ2-1
clone_size: -
d_call: TRBD2
cdr3_aa: CASSTGTSGMNEQFF
cdr3_nt: TGTGCTAGCAGCACGGGGACTAGCGGGATGAATGAGCAGTTCTTC